This T cell receptor (beta chain) originates from a study of cytomegalovirus exposure and HLA in healthy donors. Generated by immunoSEQ multiplex PCR, the TCRdb table keeps only in-frame clones and is missing some. The repertoire holds some 250,000 clones, with 90% as singletons. The donors formed part of the 120-subject validation cohort, distinct from the approximately 670-subject first cohort. This CDR3 comprises 13 residues. The germline V and J ends were trimmed by 0 bases and 6 bases, with 9 bases remaining between them. Germline V gene sequence: CDR1 SGHNT, CDR2 YYREEE (reference sequence). This TCR was sampled from a woman aged 18-29 years in good health and CMV-seronegative. The chain joins TRBV5-4 to TRBJ1-1, with D possibly being TRBD1 (5 bases). Source material: PBMCs. In nucleotides, the CDR3 is TGTGCCAGCAGCTTGGGGCAGGGCCCTGAAGCTTTCTTT. Protein: CASSLGQGPEAFF.